Listed here is a single T cell receptor (beta chain). The antigen is unknown. Germline CDR1 SGHAT, CDR2 FQNNGV. V lost 5 bases, J lost 4 bases, and 21 bases lay in between. The CDR3 runs 16 residues. Amplified TCR beta CDR3 regions came from RNA transcripts. The HTBI primer set was used in a first-round RT-PCR of the TCR CDR3. TCRdb passed the multiplex PCR reads through MiXCR, listing each CDR3 protein once. This table has 350,000 or so distinct CDR3 sequences, approximately 18% appearing once. This record belongs to a study of T cells in Graves' hyperthyroidism and ophthalmopathy. Regarding the study as a whole: Using 13 V-J features, a model discriminated ophthalmopathy from stable hyperthyroidism. Most thyroid clonotypes expanded above 0.001 were also detected in blood.

The V and J genes are TRBV11-2 and TRBJ2-7, with a weak D call TRBD1 (6 bases). The sequence was collected from a woman aged 35 to 49 with Graves' ophthalmopathy. Material: blood. The CDR3 region has the DNA TGTGCCAGCAGCAGGAATGGGGGCCTTACCCCATACGAGCAGTACTTC. It codes for CASSRNGGLTPYEQYF.